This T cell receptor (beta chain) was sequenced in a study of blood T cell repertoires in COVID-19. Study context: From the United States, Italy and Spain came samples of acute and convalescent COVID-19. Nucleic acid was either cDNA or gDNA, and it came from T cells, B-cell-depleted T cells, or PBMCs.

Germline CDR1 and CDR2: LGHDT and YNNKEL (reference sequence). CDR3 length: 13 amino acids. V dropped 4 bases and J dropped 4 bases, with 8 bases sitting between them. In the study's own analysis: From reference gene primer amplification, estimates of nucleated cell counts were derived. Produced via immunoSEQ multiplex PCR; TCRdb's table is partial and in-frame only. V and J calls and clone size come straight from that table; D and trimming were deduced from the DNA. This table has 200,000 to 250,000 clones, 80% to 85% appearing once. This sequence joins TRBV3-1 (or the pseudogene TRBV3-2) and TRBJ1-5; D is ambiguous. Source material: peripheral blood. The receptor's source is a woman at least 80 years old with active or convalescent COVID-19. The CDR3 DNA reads TGTGCCAGCAGCCCCACAAGAAATCAGCCCCAGCATTTT. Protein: CASSPTRNQPQHF.